The clone carrying this T cell receptor (beta chain) has a handful of counts. Its antigen is not known. The entry originates in a study of T cell repertoires in cytomegalovirus infection. Study-wide background: As its CMV epitopes, the study selected recently identified HLA-C-restricted and well-studied HLA-B-restricted targets. Indicated by public TCR beta signatures were CMV infection and matching HLA type. Whole-study results and caveats: The cumulative frequency of public TCR beta families distinguished individuals who carried CMV together with the relevant HLA. Ex vivo, HLA-C-restricted CMV-specific TCR beta clonotypes prevailed over the rest of the response.

TCRdb re-called the reads through MiXCR, storing one row per CDR3 protein. The sample includes 570,000 or so distinct CDR3 sequences, approximately 40% of them seen just once. The CDR3 has 15 residues. Trimming pared 3 bases from V and 0 bases from J, leaving 12 bases between. Per the germline V gene, CDR1 is LNHNV and CDR2 is YYDKDF (reference sequence). This rearrangement joins TRBV15 to TRBJ2-7, with D tentatively TRBD1 or TRBD2 (6 bases each). The origin of this receptor is a human donor in good health (CMV status not recorded). Some clones in this sample may be carry-over from other donors' samples. The source was cultured PBMCs, collected from culture after CMV antigen stimulation. This chain's CDR3 is CATSSPRGHSYEQYF. The CDR3, as DNA: TGTGCCACCAGCAGTCCTCGGGGGCACTCCTACGAGCAGTACTTC. Full variable domain (remainder filled in from reference TRBV15 and TRBJ2-7): DAMVIQNPRYQVTQFGKPVTLSCSQTLNHNVMYWYQQKSSQAPKLLFHYYDKDFNNEADTPDNFQSRRPNTSFCFLDIRSPGLGDTAMYLCATSSPRGHSYEQYFGPGTRLTVT.